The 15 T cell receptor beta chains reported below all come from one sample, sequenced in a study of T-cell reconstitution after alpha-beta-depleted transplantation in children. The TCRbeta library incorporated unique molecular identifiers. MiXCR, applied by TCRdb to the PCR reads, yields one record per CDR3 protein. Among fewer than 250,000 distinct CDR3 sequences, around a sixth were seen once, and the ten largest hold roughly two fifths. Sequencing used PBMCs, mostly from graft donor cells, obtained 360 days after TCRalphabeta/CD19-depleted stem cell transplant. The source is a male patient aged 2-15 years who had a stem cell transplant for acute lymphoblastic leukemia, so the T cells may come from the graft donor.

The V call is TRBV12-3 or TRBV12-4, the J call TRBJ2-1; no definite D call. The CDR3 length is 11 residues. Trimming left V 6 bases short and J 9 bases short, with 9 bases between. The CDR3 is CASRIRFEQFF. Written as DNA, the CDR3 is TGTGCCAGCAGAATCAGGTTTGAGCAGTTCTTC.

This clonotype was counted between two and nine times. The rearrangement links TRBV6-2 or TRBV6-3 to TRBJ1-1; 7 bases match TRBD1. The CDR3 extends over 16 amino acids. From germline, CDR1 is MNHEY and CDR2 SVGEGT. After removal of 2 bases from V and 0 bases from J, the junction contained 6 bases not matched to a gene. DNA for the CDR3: TGTGCCAGCAGTTACCTTTGGGGACAGTTGAACACTGAAGCTTTCTTT. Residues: CASSYLWGQLNTEAFF.

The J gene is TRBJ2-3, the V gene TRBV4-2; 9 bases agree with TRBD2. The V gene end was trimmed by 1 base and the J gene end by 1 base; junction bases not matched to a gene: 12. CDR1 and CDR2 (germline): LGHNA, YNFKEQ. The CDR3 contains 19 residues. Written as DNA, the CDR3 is TGTGCCAGCAGCCAAGTCTTGGGGCTAGCGGGGCGCCGCACAGATACGCAGTATTTT. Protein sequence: CASSQVLGLAGRRTDTQYF.

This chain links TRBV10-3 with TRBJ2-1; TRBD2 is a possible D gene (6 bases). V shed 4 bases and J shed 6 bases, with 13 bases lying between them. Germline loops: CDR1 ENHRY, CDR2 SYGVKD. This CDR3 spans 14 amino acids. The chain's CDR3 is CAISGDFWTNEQFF. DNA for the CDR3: TGTGCCATCAGTGGGGACTTCTGGACCAATGAGCAGTTCTTC.

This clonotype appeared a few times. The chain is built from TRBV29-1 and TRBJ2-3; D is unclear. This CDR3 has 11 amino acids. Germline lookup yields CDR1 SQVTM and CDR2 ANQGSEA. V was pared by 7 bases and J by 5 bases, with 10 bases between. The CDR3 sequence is CSALIGDTQYF. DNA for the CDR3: TGCAGCGCCTTGATTGGAGATACGCAGTATTTT.

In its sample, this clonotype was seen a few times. The CDR3 here is CASSFQTGGAIDTQYF. The CDR3 DNA reads as TGTGCCAGCAGCTTCCAGACAGGGGGCGCCATAGATACGCAGTATTTT. This sequence joins TRBV7-2 and TRBJ2-3; 10 positions match TRBD1. The CDR3 has 16 residues. Germline V gene data show CDR1 as SGHTA and CDR2 as FQGNSA. V shed 3 bases and J 5 bases; nucleotides not matched to a gene: 8.

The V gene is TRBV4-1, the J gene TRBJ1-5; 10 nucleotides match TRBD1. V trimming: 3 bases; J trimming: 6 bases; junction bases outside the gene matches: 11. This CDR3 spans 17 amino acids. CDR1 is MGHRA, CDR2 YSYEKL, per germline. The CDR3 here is CASSQGYTGTGVQPQHF. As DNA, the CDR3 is TGCGCCAGCAGCCAGGGATATACCGGGACAGGGGTTCAGCCCCAGCATTTT.

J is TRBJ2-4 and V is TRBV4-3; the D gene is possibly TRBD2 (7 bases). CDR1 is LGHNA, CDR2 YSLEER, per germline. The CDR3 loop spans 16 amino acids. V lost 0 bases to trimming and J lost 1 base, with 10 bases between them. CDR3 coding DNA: TGCGCCAGCAGCCAAGAAGGGGGGGTGGCCAAAAACATTCAGTACTTC. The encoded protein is CASSQEGGVAKNIQYF.

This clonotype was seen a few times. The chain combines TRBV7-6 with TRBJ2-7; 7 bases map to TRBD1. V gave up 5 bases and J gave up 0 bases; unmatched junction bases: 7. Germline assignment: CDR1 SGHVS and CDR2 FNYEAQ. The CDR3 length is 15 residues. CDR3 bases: TGTGCCAGCAGCCGAGGACAGGCAAGCTCCTACGAGCAGTACTTC. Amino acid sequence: CASSRGQASSYEQYF.

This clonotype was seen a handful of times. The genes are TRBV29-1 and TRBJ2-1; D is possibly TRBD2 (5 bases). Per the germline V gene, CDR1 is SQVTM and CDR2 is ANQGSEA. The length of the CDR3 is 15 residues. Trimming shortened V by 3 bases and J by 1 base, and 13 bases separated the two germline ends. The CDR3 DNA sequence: TGCAGCGTTGATTTTTCCGGGGAATCCTACAATGAGCAGTTCTTC. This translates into CSVDFSGESYNEQFF.

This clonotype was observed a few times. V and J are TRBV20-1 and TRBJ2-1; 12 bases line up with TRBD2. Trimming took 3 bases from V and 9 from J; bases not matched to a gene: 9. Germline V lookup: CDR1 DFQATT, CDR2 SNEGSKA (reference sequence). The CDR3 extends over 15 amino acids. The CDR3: CSASLPSGGASEQFF. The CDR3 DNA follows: TGCAGTGCTAGTCTCCCTAGCGGGGGGGCCTCTGAGCAGTTCTTC.

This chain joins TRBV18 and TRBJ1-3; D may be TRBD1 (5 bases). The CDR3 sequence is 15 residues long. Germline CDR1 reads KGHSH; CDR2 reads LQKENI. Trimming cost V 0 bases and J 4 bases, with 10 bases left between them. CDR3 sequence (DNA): TGTGCCAGCTCACCACCGTCCCAGGGAGGAAACACCATATATTTT. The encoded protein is CASSPPSQGGNTIYF.

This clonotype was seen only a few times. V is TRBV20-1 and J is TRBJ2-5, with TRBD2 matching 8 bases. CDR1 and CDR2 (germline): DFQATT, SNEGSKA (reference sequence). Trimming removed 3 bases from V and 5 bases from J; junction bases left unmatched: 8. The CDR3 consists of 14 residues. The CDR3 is CSASTSGGGETQYF. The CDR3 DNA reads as TGCAGTGCTAGTACTAGCGGAGGTGGGGAGACCCAGTACTTC.

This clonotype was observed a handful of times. The CDR3 loop is CASSIGGSTNEKLFF. The CDR3 coding sequence is TGCGCCAGCAGCATTGGAGGGTCAACTAATGAAAAACTGTTTTTT. The V and J genes are TRBV5-1 and TRBJ1-4, with D hard to call. Germline V lookup: CDR1 SGHRS, CDR2 YFSETQ. With 4 bases removed from V and 0 bases from J, the gap between germline ends came to 10 bases. The CDR3 spans 15 residues.

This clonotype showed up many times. Written as DNA, the CDR3 is TGTGCCAGCAGCCAAGGGGAGACCCAGTACTTC. Encoded protein: CASSQGETQYF. The chain has TRBV6-2 or TRBV6-3 and TRBJ2-5; D gene uncertain. This CDR3 contains 11 residues. Deletions cut 6 bases from V and 5 bases from J, with 7 bases between. Per germline, CDR1 MNHEY and CDR2 SVGEGT.